This T cell receptor (beta chain) was captured in a study of T cells after yellow fever vaccination. This clonotype came up a few times. No antigen is known for it. The CDR3 sequence is 15 residues long. V trimming: 3 bases; J trimming: 5 bases; junction bases outside the gene matches: 3. For TCR, cDNA came from 5'RACE template switching, which added a universal primer site and UMIs. TCRdb reprocessed the 5' RACE reads via MiXCR and lists one record per CDR3 protein. Of around 530,000 distinct CDR3 sequences in the sample, around 16% were seen once. Overall study findings and caveats: Booster samples showed a return of most primary-vaccination clones (under 97% CD4, 80% to 90% CD8). Only a small proportion of the clonotypes turned up in both the CD4 and the CD8 compartments, likely arising from convergent recombination. Weaker, the secondary response had a peak occurring faster, on day 5 versus 15.

The receptor was isolated from a young man who received the YFV17D yellow fever vaccine. Sequences were derived from PBMCs, sampled more than 4 days after the first yellow fever vaccination. The V and J genes are TRBV12-3 or TRBV12-4 and TRBJ2-2; 10 bases line up with TRBD2. CDR3 sequence: CASSFRTSGTGELFF. CDR3 sequence (DNA): TGTGCCAGCAGTTTCCGGACTAGCGGAACCGGGGAGCTGTTTTTT.